These T cell receptor beta chains were read from a single sample in a study of cytomegalovirus exposure and HLA in healthy donors. Data came from immunoSEQ multiplex PCR; TCRdb stores just in-frame clones and leaves some out. The sample shows roughly 310,000 clones, 88% of them seen only once. Sequencing was carried out using PBMCs. The source is a man aged 30-40 years in good health and CMV-seronegative. Both conserved end residues are part of each CDR3. D genes are given only for firm matches. Size is omitted from some rows. Given values are once, few, many or a class for expanded clones.

clone_size	v_call	j_call	d_call	cdr3_aa	cdr3_nt
.	TRBV5-6	TRBJ1-1	.	CASSSLRSMNTEAFF	TGTGCCAGCAGCTCACTCCGGTCCATGAACACTGAAGCTTTCTTT
.	TRBV7-9	TRBJ1-2	.	CATENESENYGYTF	TGTGCCACCGAAAACGAATCGGAGAACTATGGCTACACCTTC
.	TRBV29-1	TRBJ2-7	TRBD2	CSVELGGYEQYF	TGCAGCGTTGAATTGGGAGGGTACGAGCAGTACTTC
once	TRBV1	TRBJ2-3	.	CTSSQEWTSGGTDTQYF	TGCACCAGCAGCCAAGAGTGGACTAGCGGGGGTACAGATACGCAGTATTTT
.	TRBV11-1	TRBJ1-5	TRBD1	CASSGGQGQPQHF	TGTGCCAGCAGCGGAGGACAGGGCCAGCCCCAGCATTTT
.	TRBV5-1	TRBJ2-5	.	CASSLGPQFQETQYF	TGCGCCAGCAGCTTGGGGCCCCAGTTCCAAGAGACCCAGTACTTC
.	TRBV7-8	TRBJ2-1	.	CASSLARRGSSYNEQFF	TGTGCCAGCAGCTTAGCGAGAAGGGGTAGCTCCTACAATGAGCAGTTCTTC
many	TRBV11-2	TRBJ2-4	.	CASSSSQGGYKNIQYF	TGTGCCAGCAGCTCCAGTCAGGGAGGTTACAAAAACATTCAGTACTTC
.	TRBV7-7	TRBJ2-2	.	CASSRLGTGELFF	TGTGCCAGCAGCCGACTAGGCACCGGGGAGCTGTTTTTT
once	TRBV7-9	TRBJ1-5	.	CASSLVTGGMRGNQPQHF	TGTGCCAGCAGCTTAGTCACGGGAGGGATGAGGGGCAATCAGCCCCAGCATTTT
.	TRBV4-1	TRBJ1-1	.	CASRSIGTEAFF	TGCGCCAGCAGAAGCATCGGCACTGAAGCTTTCTTT
once	TRBV11-2	TRBJ2-2	TRBD2	CASITTGGGANTGELFF	TGTGCCAGCATCACCACCGGTGGGGGGGCGAACACCGGGGAGCTGTTTTTT
.	TRBV5-1	TRBJ2-7	TRBD1	CASSLGPGTDPYEQYF	TGCGCCAGCAGCTTGGGACCCGGGACAGACCCCTACGAGCAGTACTTC
.	TRBV19	TRBJ1-4	.	CASSTLGRVGSNEKLFF	TGTGCCAGTAGTACCCTAGGTCGGGTCGGATCTAATGAAAAACTGTTTTTT
few	TRBV25-1	TRBJ1-2	.	CASSEWTETIYGYTF	TGTGCCAGCAGTGAATGGACAGAGACGATCTATGGCTACACCTTC
few	TRBV10-3	TRBJ1-2	.	CAINQGGMGVSYYGYTF	TGTGCCATCAACCAAGGGGGAATGGGGGTCAGCTACTATGGCTACACCTTC
.	TRBV19	TRBJ2-3	TRBD1	CASSQDRGADTQYF	TGTGCCAGTAGTCAGGACAGGGGCGCAGATACGCAGTATTTT
.	TRBV15	TRBJ2-7	TRBD2	CATSRGEGPYEQYF	TGTGCCACCAGCAGAGGGGAGGGACCCTACGAGCAGTACTTC
.	TRBV29-1	TRBJ1-2	.	CSVGGDSSNGYTF	TGCAGCGTGGGGGGGGATTCTAGCAATGGCTACACCTTC
once	TRBV5-6	TRBJ1-5	.	CASSLVRGIGQPQHF	TGTGCCAGCAGCTTGGTTAGGGGGATCGGTCAGCCCCAGCATTTT
.	TRBV2	TRBJ1-1	.	CASIPEWGLGNTEAFF	TGTGCCAGCATCCCCGAATGGGGACTCGGGAACACTGAAGCTTTCTTT
.	TRBV11-2	TRBJ1-3	.	CASSLRLTGQHGNTIYF	TGTGCCAGCAGCTTACGGCTTACAGGCCAACATGGAAACACCATATATTTT
.	TRBV7-9	TRBJ1-2	.	CASSPSSVDGYTF	TGTGCCAGCAGCCCCTCCTCGGTCGATGGCTACACCTTC
once	TRBV15	TRBJ1-4	TRBD1	CATSSNRGVAEKLFF	TGTGCCACCAGCTCGAACAGGGGGGTTGCCGAAAAACTGTTTTTT
once	TRBV7-2	TRBJ2-1	.	CASSLGAHNEQFF	TGTGCCAGCAGCTTAGGGGCCCACAATGAGCAGTTCTTC
.	TRBV29-1	TRBJ1-1	.	CSVTAGGVTTEAFF	TGCAGCGTTACCGCCGGGGGGGTCACAACTGAAGCTTTCTTT
.	TRBV7-2	TRBJ1-3	.	CASSLEHRAAGNTIYF	TGTGCCAGCAGCTTGGAGCACAGGGCCGCTGGAAACACCATATATTTT
.	TRBV7-9	TRBJ2-3	TRBD2	CASSPGGGRADTQYF	TGTGCCAGCAGCCCTGGCGGGGGGCGGGCAGATACGCAGTATTTT
.	TRBV5-1	TRBJ2-3	TRBD2	CASTKAGGLNTQYF	TGCGCCAGCACGAAGGCGGGGGGGCTTAATACGCAGTATTTT
.	TRBV28	TRBJ2-7	.	CASSRTVPHEQYF	TGTGCCAGCAGCCGGACAGTCCCCCACGAGCAGTACTTC
.	TRBV27	TRBJ2-2	TRBD2	CASSLEGAGEAGELFF	TGTGCCAGCAGTTTAGAGGGCGCGGGGGAAGCCGGGGAGCTGTTTTTT
once	TRBV6-5	TRBJ2-2	.	CASSYYLQGRTGELFF	TGTGCCAGCAGTTACTATTTGCAGGGGCGCACCGGGGAGCTGTTTTTT
.	TRBV7-9	TRBJ1-6	TRBD1	CASSLGQGITYNSPLHF	TGTGCCAGCAGCCTTGGACAGGGAATCACCTATAATTCACCCCTCCACTTT
.	TRBV7-6	TRBJ1-1	.	CASSPRQVWVITEAFF	TGTGCCAGCAGCCCCCGACAGGTCTGGGTGATCACTGAAGCTTTCTTT
.	TRBV15	TRBJ2-2	.	CATSRDSWRHANTGELFF	TGTGCCACCAGCAGAGATTCCTGGAGGCACGCGAACACCGGGGAGCTGTTTTTT
.	TRBV4-1	TRBJ2-2	TRBD1	CASSQTGTGGLGELFF	TGCGCCAGCAGCCAGACCGGGACAGGGGGCCTCGGGGAGCTGTTTTTT
.	TRBV6-5	TRBJ2-7	.	CASSYDISYEQYF	TGTGCCAGCAGTTATGACATTTCCTACGAGCAGTACTTC
once	TRBV5-3	TRBJ2-3	.	CARSLFLRGDTQYF	TGTGCCAGAAGCTTGTTTCTCCGGGGGGATACGCAGTATTTT
.	TRBV27	TRBJ1-5	.	CASSLNRLNQPQHF	TGTGCCAGCAGTTTGAATCGGTTGAATCAGCCCCAGCATTTT
.	TRBV7-9	TRBJ1-1	TRBD1	CASSPRDRLEAFF	TGTGCCAGCAGCCCCCGGGACAGGCTTGAAGCTTTCTTT
.	TRBV7-9	TRBJ1-3	TRBD1	CASSLGQPNSGNTIYF	TGTGCCAGCAGCTTGGGACAGCCCAACTCTGGAAACACCATATATTTT
.	TRBV19	TRBJ1-4	.	CASSTGTPYNEKLFF	TGTGCCAGCTCCACCGGGACTCCTTATAATGAAAAACTGTTTTTT
.	TRBV4-3	TRBJ1-1	.	CASSQRSGLLTEAFF	TGCGCCAGCAGCCAACGGTCGGGTTTGCTCACTGAAGCTTTCTTT
.	TRBV9	TRBJ2-7	.	CASSVHTGSEQYF	TGTGCCAGCAGCGTACACACAGGGAGCGAGCAGTACTTC
.	TRBV6-1	TRBJ1-5	.	CASSGLQGRQPQHF	TGTGCCAGCAGTGGACTACAGGGACGACAGCCCCAGCATTTT
.	TRBV6-6	TRBJ2-7	TRBD2	CASSYRAGGSNEQYF	TGTGCCAGCAGTTACCGGGCGGGGGGGTCCAACGAGCAGTACTTC
.	TRBV5-4	TRBJ1-2	TRBD1	CASSRPGQGLDGYTF	TGTGCCAGCAGCCGCCCGGGACAGGGATTGGATGGCTACACCTTC
.	TRBV19	TRBJ2-7	.	CASSMEAQAYEQYF	TGTGCCAGTAGTATGGAAGCCCAGGCCTACGAGCAGTACTTC
.	TRBV2	TRBJ2-5	.	CASSGEYEETQYF	TGTGCCAGCAGTGGGGAGTACGAAGAGACCCAGTACTTC